What follows are 6 T cell receptor beta chains derived from one specimen sequenced in a study of T cell responses to AZD1222 COVID-19 vaccine. Sequencing used immunoSEQ multiplex PCR; TCRdb keeps in-frame clones, though not all of them. The table has roughly 150,000 clones, about 91% seen once. The specimen was peripheral blood, collected 28 days after the second AZD1222 dose. The receptors derive from an adult who received the AZD1222 COVID-19 vaccine.

The gene calls are TRBV2 and TRBJ1-5, with 9 nucleotides matching TRBD1. The ends lost 5 bases at V and 6 bases at J; junction bases unmatched: 8. CDR3 length: 15 amino acids. Germline V gives CDR1 SNHLY, CDR2 FYNNEI. CDR3 nucleotide sequence: TGTGCCAGCAGTCAACAGGGGGCGTGGAGTCAGCCCCAGCATTTT. Protein: CASSQQGAWSQPQHF.

The rearrangement joins TRBV7-8 to TRBJ2-7; TRBD2 matches at 8 bases. The length of the CDR3 is 16 residues. CDR1 SGHVS and CDR2 FQNEAQ come from the germline V gene. V was clipped by 3 bases and J by 3 bases; unmatched bases: 10. The CDR3 DNA sequence: TGTGCCAGCAGCTTGGAACTCTGGCGGGAGGACTACGAGCAGTACTTC. Translated, it gives CASSLELWREDYEQYF.

V gene TRBV12-3 or TRBV12-4 combines with J gene TRBJ1-2; D may be TRBD1 (5 bases). The germline V and J ends were trimmed by 3 bases and 6 bases, with 11 bases remaining between them. The CDR3 runs 13 residues. As DNA, the CDR3 is TGTGCCAGCAGTTTCGTGACAGTCGATGGCTACACCTTC. Protein sequence: CASSFVTVDGYTF.

The rearrangement joins TRBV19 to TRBJ1-1, with 8 positions matching TRBD1. Germline CDR1 LNHDA, CDR2 SQIVND (reference sequence). This CDR3 has 14 amino acids. V was pared by 7 bases and J by 4 bases, with 8 bases of the junction left unmatched. DNA of the CDR3: TGTGCCAGTACCTTGGGACAGGTGAGCACTGAAGCTTTCTTT. This codes for CASTLGQVSTEAFF.

The chain links TRBV27 to TRBJ2-1, with D maybe TRBD1 (5 bases). This CDR3 is 14 amino acids long. V dropped 6 bases and J dropped 1 base, with 10 bases sitting between them. Germline V CDR1 and CDR2: MNHEY, SMNVEV (reference sequence). The CDR3 DNA reads TGTGCCAGCAGCAGGGCGACTTCCTACAATGAGCAGTTCTTC. The encoded protein is CASSRATSYNEQFF.

The CDR3 protein is CVTTETNEKLFF. The CDR3, as DNA: TGTGTCACGACAGAAACTAATGAAAAACTGTTTTTT. The chain employs TRBV6-5 and TRBJ1-4, with D perhaps TRBD1 (5 bases). This CDR3 contains 12 residues. Germline CDR1 MNHEY, CDR2 SVGAGI.